One and the same sample provided the 20 T cell receptor beta chains below, sequenced in a study of identical twins. TCRdb re-called the 5' RACE reads through MiXCR, storing one row per CDR3 protein. The repertoire holds hundreds of thousands of distinct CDR3 sequences, with under 9.5% as singletons. The same sample was also studied in work on yellow fever vaccine responses in identical twins.

Source material: memory (CD45RO+) T cells sorted from blood. These TCRs come from a young woman in good health.

The sample holds many counts of this clonotype. The rearrangement joins TRBV29-1 to TRBJ2-7; D remains ambiguous. V was pared by 5 bases and J by 0 bases, with 8 bases between. The CDR3 totals 12 residues. Germline V gene lookup returns CDR1 SQVTM and CDR2 ANQGSEA. Here the CDR3 DNA reads TGCAGCGTTCGTATTAGCTCCTACGAGCAGTACTTC. It codes for CSVRISSYEQYF.

In its sample, this clonotype was seen many times. J is TRBJ1-2 and V is TRBV20-1; D gene ambiguous. CDR1 and CDR2 (germline): DFQATT, SNEGSKA (reference sequence). The CDR3 runs 11 residues. Trimming took 6 bases from V and 3 from J, leaving 8 bases between them. The CDR3 nucleotides read TGCAGTGCCGAATCTGACTATGGCTACACCTTC. Translating it yields CSAESDYGYTF.

CDR3 in amino acids: CASSQGQGDEQYF. The CDR3, as DNA: TGTGCCAGCAGCCAGGGACAGGGGGACGAGCAGTACTTC. V gene TRBV3-1 combines with J gene TRBJ2-7, with 11 bases lining up with TRBD1. V trimming: 3 bases; J trimming: 5 bases; junction bases outside the gene matches: 0. CDR3 length equals 13 residues. Germline V gives CDR1 LGHDT, CDR2 YNNKEL (reference sequence).

At least ten counts were recorded for this clonotype. The chain uses TRBV5-1 and TRBJ2-3; unclear D gene. The CDR3 consists of 14 residues. Germline V gene lookup returns CDR1 SGHRS and CDR2 YFSETQ. Trimming removed 0 bases at V and 3 bases at J, with 8 bases between. The CDR3 is CASSLAKDTDTQYF. DNA for the CDR3: TGCGCCAGCAGCTTGGCCAAGGATACAGATACGCAGTATTTT.

This clonotype was seen many times. The gene calls are TRBV28 and TRBJ2-7; D is perhaps TRBD2 (6 bases). Per germline, CDR1 MDHEN and CDR2 SYDVKM. V gave up 7 bases and J gave up 7 bases, with 20 bases separating them. This CDR3 has 14 amino acids. CDR3 region: CASTPWDSAGEQYF. DNA for the CDR3: TGTGCCAGCACACCCTGGGACTCCGCGGGAGAGCAGTACTTC.

In this sample, this clonotype turned up many times. The V call is TRBV4-1, the J call TRBJ1-2, with D hard to call. The CDR3 sequence is 13 residues long. In germline, CDR1 is MGHRA, CDR2 YSYEKL. V was pared by 5 bases and J by 4 bases, with 11 bases between. The CDR3 DNA reads as TGCGCCAGCAGCTGGCCCTTTGGCTATGGCTACACCTTC. Protein product: CASSWPFGYGYTF.

This clonotype was counted at least ten times. The chain links TRBV7-8 to TRBJ2-1, with D perhaps TRBD2 (6 bases). The CDR3 is made up of 14 amino acids. V shed 4 bases and J shed 7 bases, with 14 bases lying between them. Germline lookup yields CDR1 SGHVS and CDR2 FQNEAQ. The CDR3 loop reads CASSSRDFANEQFF. CDR3 in DNA: TGTGCCAGCAGCTCAAGGGACTTCGCAAATGAGCAGTTCTTC.

The rearrangement joins TRBV7-6 to TRBJ2-3; D is unclear. The germline V and J ends were trimmed by 3 bases and 4 bases, with 11 bases remaining between them. The CDR3 spans 14 residues. From germline, CDR1 is SGHVS and CDR2 FNYEAQ. The CDR3: CASSLQVAADTQYF. The CDR3, as DNA: TGTGCCAGCAGCTTGCAGGTGGCGGCAGATACGCAGTATTTT.

This chain links TRBV7-2 with TRBJ1-6; no definite D call. There are 13 residues in the CDR3. The V and J ends lost 3 bases and 9 bases respectively, with 9 bases between them. CDR1 and CDR2 (germline): SGHTA, FQGNSA. CDR3 bases: TGTGCCAGCAGCTTCGGAATCTCTTCACCCCTCCACTTT. This gives the protein CASSFGISSPLHF.

This clonotype was counted between two and nine times. V and J are TRBV10-3 and TRBJ2-1; D not resolved. From germline, CDR1 is ENHRY and CDR2 SYGVKD. V was clipped by 2 bases and J by 2 bases, with 10 bases between them. This CDR3 has 15 residues. The CDR3 is CAISEDGSAYNEQFF. For the CDR3, the DNA is TGTGCCATCAGTGAGGATGGGTCCGCCTACAATGAGCAGTTCTTC.

This rearrangement joins TRBV5-1 to TRBJ2-3; 7 bases align to TRBD2. CDR3 length equals 15 residues. The germline V gene has CDR1 SGHRS and CDR2 YFSETQ. Trimming removed 0 bases from V and 4 bases from J; junction bases left unmatched: 5. This CDR3 is CASSLAWGGADTQYF. DNA for the CDR3: TGCGCCAGCAGCTTGGCCTGGGGGGGGGCAGATACGCAGTATTTT. Combining the CDR3 with reference TRBV5-1 and TRBJ2-3 gives the whole variable domain KAGVTQTPRYLIKTRGQQVTLSCSPISGHRSVSWYQQTPGQGLQFLFEYFSETQRNKGNFPGRFSGRQFSNSRSEMNVSTLELGDSALYLCASSLAWGGADTQYFGPGTRLTVL.

This clonotype was counted a few times. The chain couples TRBV20-1 to TRBJ2-5; D perhaps matches TRBD2 (6 bases). This CDR3 is 14 amino acids long. V was clipped by 6 bases and J by 3 bases, with 17 bases between them. CDR1 is DFQATT and CDR2 is SNEGSKA in the germline V gene (reference sequence). The CDR3 here is CSAGREFQKETQYF. The CDR3 DNA reads as TGCAGTGCAGGCCGGGAGTTCCAAAAAGAGACCCAGTACTTC.

V and J are TRBV5-4 and TRBJ2-1; TRBD2 agrees at 9 bases. The germline V gene has CDR1 SGHNT and CDR2 YYREEE (reference sequence). Losses at the gene ends were 7 bases for V and 0 bases for J; bases not matched to a gene: 5. The CDR3 spans 15 residues. The CDR3: CASASGDLSYNEQFF. The CDR3 nucleotides are TGTGCCAGCGCTAGCGGGGACCTCTCCTACAATGAGCAGTTCTTC. Complete variable domain (other parts from reference TRBV5-4 and TRBJ2-1): ETGVTQSPTHLIKTRGQQVTLRCSSQSGHNTVSWYQQALGQGPQFIFQYYREEENGRGNFPPRFSGLQFPNYSSELNVNALELDDSALYLCASASGDLSYNEQFFGPGTRLTVL.

This clonotype was detected ten times or more. The V and J genes are TRBV12-3 or TRBV12-4 and TRBJ1-4; D gene uncertain. V gave up 4 bases and J gave up 5 bases, with 11 bases separating them. This CDR3 comprises 14 residues. In nucleotides, the CDR3 is TGTGCCAGCAGTTACAGTTATGAGAATGAAAAACTGTTTTTT. Its translation: CASSYSYENEKLFF.

This chain uses TRBV18 with TRBJ2-3, with 10 bases identical to TRBD2. Germline-derived CDR1 and CDR2 are KGHSH and LQKENI. Germline trimming cut 0 bases from V and 1 base from J; bases unmatched to any gene: 7. CDR3 length: 18 residues. The CDR3 protein is CASSPPNSGGAGTDTQYF. The DNA of the CDR3 is TGTGCCAGCTCACCACCGAACAGCGGGGGGGCTGGCACAGATACGCAGTATTTT.

This clonotype came up a few times. The chain has TRBV20-1 and TRBJ2-7; either TRBD1 or TRBD2 may fit D (5 bases each). The V and J ends lost 6 bases and 3 bases respectively, with 15 bases between them. The CDR3 has 13 amino acids. Germline V gene sequence: CDR1 DFQATT, CDR2 SNEGSKA (reference sequence). The CDR3 loop reads CSATKGRNYEQYV. CDR3 sequence (DNA): TGCAGTGCAACCAAGGGGAGAAACTACGAGCAGTACGTC.

The chain has TRBV15 and TRBJ2-2, with 8 nucleotides matching TRBD2. The CDR3 loop spans 18 amino acids. Per the germline V gene, CDR1 is LNHNV and CDR2 is YYDKDF (reference sequence). V lost 1 base to trimming and J lost 1 base; unmatched junction nucleotides: 8. CDR3 sequence (DNA): TGTGCCACCAGCAGAGTTGGGTTAGCGGGAATGAACACCGGGGAGCTGTTTTTT. Translated: CATSRVGLAGMNTGELFF. The full variable domain, its missing parts supplied by reference TRBV15 and TRBJ2-2, is DAMVIQNPRYQVTQFGKPVTLSCSQTLNHNVMYWYQQKSSQAPKLLFHYYDKDFNNEADTPDNFQSRRPNTSFCFLDIRSPGLGDTAMYLCATSRVGLAGMNTGELFFGEGSRLTVL.

The sample holds many counts of this clonotype. V is TRBV7-2 and J is TRBJ2-5; 9 nucleotides align to TRBD2. Germline CDR1 and CDR2: SGHTA and FQGNSA. This CDR3 has 17 residues. The junction had 10 bases not matched to a gene; V was cut back by 5 bases and J by 0 bases. The CDR3 nucleotides read TGTGCCAGCAGCCGTAGGGGAGCGGGGGGATACCAAGAGACCCAGTACTTC. It codes for CASSRRGAGGYQETQYF.

The chain uses TRBV5-1 and TRBJ2-1; 7 bases are shared with TRBD1. Germline assignment: CDR1 SGHRS and CDR2 YFSETQ. This CDR3 is 14 amino acids long. The V segment lost 4 bases and the J segment 7 bases; nucleotides outside the gene matches: 8. The CDR3 nucleotides are TGCGCCAGCAGCCCCCGGGACAGAGTAAATGAGCAGTTCTTC. Its translation is CASSPRDRVNEQFF. The entire variable domain, with the rest obtained from reference TRBV5-1 and TRBJ2-1, is as follows: KAGVTQTPRYLIKTRGQQVTLSCSPISGHRSVSWYQQTPGQGLQFLFEYFSETQRNKGNFPGRFSGRQFSNSRSEMNVSTLELGDSALYLCASSPRDRVNEQFFGPGTRLTVL.

The rearrangement joins TRBV6-2 or TRBV6-3 to TRBJ2-3, with TRBD1 as a possible D gene (5 bases). In germline, CDR1 is MNHEY, CDR2 SVGEGT. V dropped 6 bases and J dropped 3 bases, with 13 bases sitting between them. This CDR3 is 14 amino acids long. For the CDR3, the DNA is TGTGCCAGCAGGGCAAGGGGTGGAACAGATACGCAGTATTTT. It is translated as CASRARGGTDTQYF.